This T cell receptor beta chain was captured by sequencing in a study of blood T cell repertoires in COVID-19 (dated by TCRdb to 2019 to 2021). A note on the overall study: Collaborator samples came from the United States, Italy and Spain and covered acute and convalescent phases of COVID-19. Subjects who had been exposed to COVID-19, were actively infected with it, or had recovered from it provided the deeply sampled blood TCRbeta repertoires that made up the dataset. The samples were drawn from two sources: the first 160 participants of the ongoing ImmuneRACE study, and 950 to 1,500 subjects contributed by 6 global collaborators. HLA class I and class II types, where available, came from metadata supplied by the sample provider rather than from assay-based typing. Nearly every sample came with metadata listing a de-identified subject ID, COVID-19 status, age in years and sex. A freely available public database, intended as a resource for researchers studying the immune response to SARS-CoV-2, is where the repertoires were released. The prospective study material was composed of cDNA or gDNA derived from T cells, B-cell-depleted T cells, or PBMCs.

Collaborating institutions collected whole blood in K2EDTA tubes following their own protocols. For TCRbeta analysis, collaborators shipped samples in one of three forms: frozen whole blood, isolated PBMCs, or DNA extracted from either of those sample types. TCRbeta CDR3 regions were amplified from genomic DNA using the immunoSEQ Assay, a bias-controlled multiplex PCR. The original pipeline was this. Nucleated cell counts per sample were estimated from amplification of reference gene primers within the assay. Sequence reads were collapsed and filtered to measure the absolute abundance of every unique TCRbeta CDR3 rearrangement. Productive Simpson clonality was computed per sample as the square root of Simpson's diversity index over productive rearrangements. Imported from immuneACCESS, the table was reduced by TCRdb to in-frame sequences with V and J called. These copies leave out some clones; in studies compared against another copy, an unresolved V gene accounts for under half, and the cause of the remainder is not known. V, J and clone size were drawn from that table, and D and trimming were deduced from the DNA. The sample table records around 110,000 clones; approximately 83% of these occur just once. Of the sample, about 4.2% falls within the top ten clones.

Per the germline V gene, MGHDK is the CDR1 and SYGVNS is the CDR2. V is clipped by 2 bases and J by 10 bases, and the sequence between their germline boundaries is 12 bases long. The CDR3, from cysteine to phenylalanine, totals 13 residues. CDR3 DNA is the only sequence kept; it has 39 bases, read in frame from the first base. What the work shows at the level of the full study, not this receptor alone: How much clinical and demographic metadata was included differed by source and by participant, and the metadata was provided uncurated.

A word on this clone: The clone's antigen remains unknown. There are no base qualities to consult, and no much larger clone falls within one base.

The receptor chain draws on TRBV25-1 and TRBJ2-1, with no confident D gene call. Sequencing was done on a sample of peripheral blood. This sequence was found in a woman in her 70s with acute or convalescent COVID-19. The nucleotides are TGTGCCAGCAGTGAAACCTATAACTCCGAGCAGTTCTTC. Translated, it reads CASSETYNSEQFF.